The 4 T cell receptor beta chains presented below share a single source sample, sequenced in a study of blood T cell repertoires in COVID-19. Some clones are missing from TCRdb's copy, which holds only in-frame ones; the method was immunoSEQ multiplex PCR. The repertoire includes about 220,000 clones, just over 85% of them detected once, and roughly 15% sits in the top ten. Sequencing was carried out using PBMCs or T cells enriched from blood (not recorded which). Source of these receptors: a woman aged 45-65 years with acute COVID-19.

J is TRBJ1-2 and V is TRBV6-6; the D gene is possibly TRBD1 (5 bases). The CDR3 sequence is 12 residues long. Germline assignment: CDR1 MNHNY and CDR2 SVGAGI (reference sequence). The V end lost 6 bases, the J end lost 5 bases, and 10 bases lay between the germline ends. The CDR3 DNA follows: TGTGCCAGCAGATTGACAGATTATGGCTACACCTTC. It specifies CASRLTDYGYTF.

V gene TRBV18 combines with J gene TRBJ1-4; a possible D gene is TRBD1 (5 bases). The CDR3 covers 19 residues. V was cut by 3 bases and J by 0 bases, with 20 bases left in between. Germline CDR1 and CDR2: KGHSH and LQKENI. CDR3 loop: CASSPTPYRGGATNEKLFF. In DNA form, the CDR3 reads TGTGCCAGCTCACCCACGCCCTACCGGGGGGGGGCAACTAATGAAAAACTGTTTTTT.

V and J are TRBV6-6 and TRBJ2-7, with D possibly matching TRBD2 (7 bases). CDR3 length equals 15 residues. The V gene lost 7 bases and the J gene lost 1 base, with 17 bases spanning the gap. The germline gives CDR1 MNHNY, CDR2 SVGAGI (reference sequence). CDR3 residues: CASTPGASGSYEQYF. The CDR3 nucleotides read TGTGCCAGCACCCCGGGGGCTAGCGGATCCTACGAGCAGTACTTC.

This clone was found a few times. The V and J genes are TRBV3-1 (or the pseudogene TRBV3-2) and TRBJ2-5, with 10 bases matching TRBD1. The CDR3 is 15 amino acids. The junction had 8 bases not matched to a gene; V was cut back by 4 bases and J by 6 bases. CDR1 and CDR2 (germline): LGHDT, YNNKEL (reference sequence). The CDR3 nucleotides read TGTGCCAGCAGCCCGACAGGGGGCGGCGGGAAGACCCAGTACTTC. This gives the protein CASSPTGGGGKTQYF.